A selection of T cell receptor beta chains follows, all from one sample in a study of CD8 T cells in ankylosing spondylitis. TCRdb reanalysed the 5' RACE reads using MiXCR and keeps one entry per CDR3 protein. Of around 430,000 distinct CDR3 sequences listed, 15% to 20% are singletons. Sequences were obtained from blood, either unsorted or a sorted T cell fraction (not recorded which). Receptors originate from a male donor with ankylosing spondylitis. Both conserved end residues are part of each CDR3. The D gene is left open where the match is weak. For some rows the clone size is stated as once, few or many, or as a class when expanded; others skip it.

V gene	clone size	D gene	J gene	CDR3 protein	CDR3 DNA
TRBV20-1	few	TRBD2	TRBJ2-1	CGLGDYWQFF	TGCGGATTGGGGGACTACTGGCAGTTCTTC
TRBV12-3/TRBV12-4	few	TRBD1	TRBJ1-5	CASSFGTGGRIQPQHF	TGTGCCAGCAGTTTTGGGACAGGGGGACGGATTCAGCCCCAGCATTTT
TRBV7-8	NA	TRBD1	TRBJ1-5	CASSSRTGTNQPQHF	TGTGCCAGCAGCTCCCGGACAGGGACCAATCAGCCCCAGCATTTT
TRBV20-1	NA	TRBD1	TRBJ2-3	CSAPSTGRGDTQYF	TGCAGTGCTCCTTCGACAGGGAGAGGAGATACGCAGTATTTT
TRBV15	NA	TRBD2	TRBJ2-5	CATSRDRAAGGQETQYF	TGTGCCACCAGCAGAGATCGGGCAGCGGGGGGGCAAGAGACCCAGTACTTC
TRBV28	few	NA	TRBJ2-3	CASSTNPGVVGTQYF	TGTGCCAGCAGTACTAATCCTGGTGTAGTCGGTACGCAGTATTTT
TRBV5-5	NA	NA	TRBJ2-5	CASSLASGPPGETQYF	TGTGCCAGCAGCTTGGCGTCCGGGCCACCTGGGGAGACCCAGTACTTC
TRBV5-6	many	TRBD1	TRBJ1-1	CASSFQDRVDTEAFF	TGTGCCAGCAGCTTTCAAGACAGGGTCGACACTGAAGCTTTCTTT
TRBV12-3/TRBV12-4	few	NA	TRBJ1-3	CASIRKNTIYF	TGTGCCAGCATCCGCAAGAACACCATATATTTT
TRBV12-3/TRBV12-4	NA	TRBD1	TRBJ2-6	CASRPGQGDVSGANVLTF	TGTGCCAGCAGGCCAGGACAGGGGGATGTATCTGGGGCCAACGTCCTGACTTTC
TRBV4-1	NA	NA	TRBJ2-7	CASSRETGTYEQYF	TGCGCCAGCAGCCGCGAGACAGGTACCTACGAGCAGTACTTC
TRBV12-3/TRBV12-4	many	NA	TRBJ1-1	CASSLGNKLNTEAFF	TGTGCCAGCAGCCTGGGGAATAAACTGAACACTGAAGCTTTCTTT
TRBV20-1	NA	TRBD1	TRBJ2-5	CSARGQGMETQYF	TGCAGTGCTAGGGGACAGGGGATGGAGACCCAGTACTTC
TRBV4-2	NA	NA	TRBJ1-2	CASSQEVQSYGYTF	TGTGCCAGCAGCCAAGAAGTACAGAGCTATGGCTACACCTTC
TRBV7-8	few	NA	TRBJ1-2	CASSLGTGVYTF	TGTGCCAGCAGCTTGGGTACGGGGGTCTACACCTTC
TRBV20-1	NA	TRBD1	TRBJ2-7	CSANRQGSIYEQYF	TGCAGTGCTAATAGACAGGGGAGCATCTACGAGCAGTACTTC
TRBV12-3/TRBV12-4	many	TRBD2	TRBJ2-1	CASTSLAGGGYNEQFF	TGTGCCAGCACCTCTTTAGCGGGAGGGGGCTACAATGAGCAGTTCTTC
TRBV12-3/TRBV12-4	many	TRBD1	TRBJ1-2	CASMTGAYGYTF	TGTGCCAGCATGACAGGGGCCTATGGCTACACCTTC
TRBV3-1	NA	NA	TRBJ1-1	CASSFGGYNTEAFF	TGTGCCAGCAGTTTTGGGGGATACAACACTGAAGCTTTCTTT
TRBV7-3	NA	NA	TRBJ2-2	CASSHTNTGELFF	TGTGCCAGCAGCCACACTAACACCGGGGAGCTGTTTTTT
TRBV20-1	NA	NA	TRBJ1-3	CSLRRIDSGNTIYF	TGCAGTCTACGTCGGATCGACTCTGGAAACACCATATATTTT
TRBV14	NA	NA	TRBJ1-2	CASSQAETYGYTF	TGTGCCAGCAGCCAAGCCGAGACCTATGGCTACACCTTC
TRBV20-1	few	NA	TRBJ2-7	CSAVRQVWSYEQYF	TGCAGTGCTGTTAGACAGGTTTGGTCCTACGAGCAGTACTTC
TRBV5-6	few	NA	TRBJ1-5	CASSLEGTQPQHF	TGTGCCAGCAGCTTGGAGGGGACCCAGCCCCAGCATTTT
TRBV4-2	many	TRBD1	TRBJ1-5	CASSREGGDQPQHF	TGTGCCAGCAGCCGGGAAGGGGGCGATCAGCCCCAGCATTTT
TRBV12-3/TRBV12-4	many	TRBD1	TRBJ1-1	CASRPTQGGTEAFF	TGTGCCAGCAGACCTACTCAGGGGGGAACTGAAGCTTTCTTT
TRBV3-1	few	NA	TRBJ1-4	CASSPWGGATNKKLFF	TGTGCCAGCAGCCCATGGGGGGGCGCAACTAATAAAAAACTGTTTTTT
TRBV5-1	NA	NA	TRBJ1-1	CASSLESGLTEAFF	TGCGCCAGCAGCTTGGAGTCAGGGCTCACTGAAGCTTTCTTT
TRBV7-2	NA	NA	TRBJ2-7	CASSLASNRVPSYEQYF	TGTGCCAGCAGCTTAGCTAGCAACAGGGTCCCCTCCTACGAGCAGTACTTC
TRBV5-5	few	NA	TRBJ1-3	CASSWSGTPSSGNTIYF	TGTGCCAGCAGCTGGTCCGGGACACCGAGCTCTGGAAACACCATATATTTT
TRBV12-3/TRBV12-4	NA	TRBD1	TRBJ1-6	CASSLTGSKSPLHF	TGTGCCAGCAGTCTGACAGGGTCTAAATCACCCCTCCACTTT
TRBV6-2/TRBV6-3	many	TRBD1	TRBJ1-5	CASEKGQVSQPQHF	TGTGCCAGCGAAAAAGGACAGGTCAGTCAGCCCCAGCATTTT
TRBV29-1	NA	NA	TRBJ1-1	CSVGRTEAFF	TGCAGCGTTGGTCGCACTGAAGCTTTCTTT
TRBV12-3/TRBV12-4	few	TRBD1	TRBJ1-5	CASRSTGGNQPQHF	TGTGCCAGCAGGTCCACAGGGGGCAATCAGCCCCAGCATTTT
TRBV3-1	once	NA	TRBJ1-2	CASSLQGGNSNYGYTF	TGTGCCAGCAGCCTCCAAGGGGGGAATTCGAACTATGGCTACACCTTC
TRBV5-1	many	NA	TRBJ2-5	CASTLGVTEQETQYF	TGCGCCAGCACCCTGGGGGTGACGGAACAAGAGACCCAGTACTTC
TRBV2	many	TRBD1	TRBJ1-1	CASRVDRAEAFF	TGTGCCAGCAGGGTAGACAGGGCTGAAGCTTTCTTT
TRBV12-3/TRBV12-4	NA	NA	TRBJ2-7	CASSVKGQLEYF	TGTGCCAGCAGTGTAAAAGGCCAGCTGGAGTACTTC
TRBV5-5	NA	NA	TRBJ2-6	CASSPRYDSGANVLTF	TGTGCCAGCAGCCCGAGGTACGACTCTGGGGCCAACGTCCTGACTTTC